This T cell receptor beta chain was retrieved from a study of shared clonotypes between healthy human individuals. The donors were all Caucasian adults (living in Nashville, Tennessee). Germline V lookup: CDR1 KGHSH, CDR2 LQKENI. This CDR3 comprises 14 residues. J lost 4 bases, V lost 6 bases, and 5 bases had no gene match. Data came from immunoSEQ multiplex PCR; TCRdb stores just in-frame clones and leaves some out. Of hundreds of thousands of clones in the sample, around 96% are singletons; the top ten hold 0.055% to 0.075%. The rearrangement uses TRBV18 and TRBJ1-4; 7 bases line up with TRBD1. Sequenced material: naive CD4+ T cells sorted from blood. Subset reported: CD45RA+ positively selected. This receptor was obtained from a woman aged 25 to 39 in good health. In DNA form, the CDR3 reads TGTGCCAGCTCGCGACAGGGTGATAATGAAAAACTGTTTTTT. Its translation: CASSRQGDNEKLFF.